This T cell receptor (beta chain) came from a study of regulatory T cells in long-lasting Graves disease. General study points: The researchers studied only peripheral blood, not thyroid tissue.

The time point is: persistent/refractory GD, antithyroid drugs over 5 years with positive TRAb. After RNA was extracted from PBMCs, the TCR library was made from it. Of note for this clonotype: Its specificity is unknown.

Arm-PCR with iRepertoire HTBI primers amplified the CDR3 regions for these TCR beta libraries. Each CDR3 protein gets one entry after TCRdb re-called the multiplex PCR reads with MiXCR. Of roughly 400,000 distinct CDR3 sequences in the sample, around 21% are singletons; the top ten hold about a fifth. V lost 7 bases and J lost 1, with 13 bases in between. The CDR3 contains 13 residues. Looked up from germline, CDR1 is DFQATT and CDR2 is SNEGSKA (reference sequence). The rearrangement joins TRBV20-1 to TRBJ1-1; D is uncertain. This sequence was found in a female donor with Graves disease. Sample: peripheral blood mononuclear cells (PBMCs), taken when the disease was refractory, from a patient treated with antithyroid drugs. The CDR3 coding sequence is TGCAGTGTAAGGTGGGTTCCGAACACTGAAGCTTTCTTT. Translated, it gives CSVRWVPNTEAFF.